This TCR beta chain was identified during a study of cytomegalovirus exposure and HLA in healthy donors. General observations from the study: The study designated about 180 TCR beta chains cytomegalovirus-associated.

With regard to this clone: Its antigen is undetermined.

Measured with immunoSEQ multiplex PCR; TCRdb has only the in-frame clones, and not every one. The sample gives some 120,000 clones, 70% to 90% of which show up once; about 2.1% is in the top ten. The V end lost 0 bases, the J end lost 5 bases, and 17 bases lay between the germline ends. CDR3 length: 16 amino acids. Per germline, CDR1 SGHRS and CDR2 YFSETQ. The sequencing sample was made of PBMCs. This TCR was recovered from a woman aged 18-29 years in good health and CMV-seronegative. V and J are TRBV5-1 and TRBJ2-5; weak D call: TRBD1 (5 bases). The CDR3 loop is CASSLAPGNLGETQYF. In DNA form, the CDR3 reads TGCGCCAGCAGCTTGGCCCCAGGGAACTTGGGGGAGACCCAGTACTTC.